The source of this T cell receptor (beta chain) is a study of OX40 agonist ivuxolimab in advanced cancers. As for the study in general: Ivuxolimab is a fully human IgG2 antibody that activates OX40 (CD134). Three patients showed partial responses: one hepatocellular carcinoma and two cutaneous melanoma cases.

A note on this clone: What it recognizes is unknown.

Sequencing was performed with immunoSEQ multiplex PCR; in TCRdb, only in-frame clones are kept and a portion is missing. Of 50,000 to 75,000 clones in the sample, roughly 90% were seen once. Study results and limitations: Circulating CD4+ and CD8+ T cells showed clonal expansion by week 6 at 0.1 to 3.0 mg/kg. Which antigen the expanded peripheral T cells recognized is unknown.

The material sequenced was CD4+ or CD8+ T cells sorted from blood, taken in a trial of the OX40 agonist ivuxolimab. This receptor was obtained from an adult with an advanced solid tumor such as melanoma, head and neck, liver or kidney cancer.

In DNA form, the CDR3 reads TGCGCCAGCAGCCTATTGACTAGCGGGGGACGAAATGAGCAGTTCTTC. Its protein product is CASSLLTSGGRNEQFF. The chain carries TRBV5-1 and TRBJ2-1; the match to TRBD2 covers 12 bases. V shed 4 bases, J shed 7 bases, and the junction held 9 bases outside the gene matches. This CDR3 contains 16 residues. Germline values: CDR1 SGHRS, CDR2 YFSETQ.